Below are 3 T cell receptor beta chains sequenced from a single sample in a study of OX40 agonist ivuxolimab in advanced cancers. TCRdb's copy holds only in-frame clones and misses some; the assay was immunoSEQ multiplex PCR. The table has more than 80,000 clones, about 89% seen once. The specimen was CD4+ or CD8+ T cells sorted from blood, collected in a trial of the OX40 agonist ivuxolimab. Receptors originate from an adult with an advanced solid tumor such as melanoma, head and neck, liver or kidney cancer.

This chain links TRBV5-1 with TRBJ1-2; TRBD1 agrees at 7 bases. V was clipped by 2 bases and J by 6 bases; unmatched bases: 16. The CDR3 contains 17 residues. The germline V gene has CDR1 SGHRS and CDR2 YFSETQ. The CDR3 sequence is CASSFGPLLTGDDGYTF. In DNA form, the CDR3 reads TGCGCCAGCAGCTTTGGGCCCCTCCTTACAGGGGATGATGGCTACACCTTC.

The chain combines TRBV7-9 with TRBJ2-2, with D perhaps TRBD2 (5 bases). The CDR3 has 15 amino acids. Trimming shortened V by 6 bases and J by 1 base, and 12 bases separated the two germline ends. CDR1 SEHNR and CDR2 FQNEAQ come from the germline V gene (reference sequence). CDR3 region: CASSSVALNTGELFF. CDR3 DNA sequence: TGTGCCAGCAGTTCCGTAGCGTTGAACACCGGGGAGCTGTTTTTT.

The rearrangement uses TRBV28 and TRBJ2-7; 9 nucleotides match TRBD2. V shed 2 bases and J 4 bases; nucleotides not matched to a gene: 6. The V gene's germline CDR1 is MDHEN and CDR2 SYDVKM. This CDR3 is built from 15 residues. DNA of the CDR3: TGTGCCAGCAGTTTAGCGACTAGCGGACTATACGAGCAGTACTTC. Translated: CASSLATSGLYEQYF.